This T cell receptor beta chain was obtained from a study of blood T cell repertoires in COVID-19. Study overall: Donors in the United States, Italy and Spain gave samples during acute or convalescent COVID-19.

Profiled with immunoSEQ multiplex PCR; TCRdb holds only in-frame clones, not every one. The table lists just under 150,000 clones, around 84% of them singletons, with 4.5% to 6% in the top ten. The V gene end was trimmed by 0 bases and the J gene end by 6 bases; junction bases not matched to a gene: 10. CDR1 is SEHNR, CDR2 FQNEAQ, per germline (reference sequence). The CDR3 extends over 17 amino acids. The receptor was derived from a human donor in a cohort sampled during active COVID-19. The sequencing input was peripheral blood. V gene TRBV7-9 combines with J gene TRBJ2-2, with TRBD2 identical over 7 bases. The CDR3 region is CASSLAWGGEWAGELFF. Written as DNA, the CDR3 is TGTGCCAGCAGCTTAGCGTGGGGGGGGGAGTGGGCCGGGGAGCTGTTTTTT. The full variable domain, rest sourced from reference TRBV7-9 and TRBJ2-2, is DTGVSQNPRHKITKRGQNVTFRCDPISEHNRLYWYRQTLGQGPEFLTYFQNEAQLEKSRLLSDRFSAERPKGSFSTLEIQRTEQGDSAMYLCASSLAWGGEWAGELFFGEGSRLTVL.